A single sample gave rise to the 6 T cell receptor beta chains below, sequenced in a study of tumor-infiltrating lymphocytes in primary liver carcinoma. Researchers generated TCR beta cDNA from around 510 ng of total RNA, relying on a constant-region primer. Three rounds of nested multiplex PCR with slightly modified ARM-PCR produced TCR beta libraries. Use of TRBV1-TRBV30 forward primers with a C-beta reverse primer characterized the first two PCR rounds, which lasted about 11 cycles each. From the multiplex PCR reads, TCRdb called clonotypes with MiXCR, one entry per CDR3 protein. The table has around 40,000 distinct CDR3 sequences, about three quarters seen once. Unsorted bulk tissue (roughly 19-31 mg) underwent RNA and DNA co-extraction. The sample was liver tumor tissue from sampling region 2. As to subset: tumor region T2, inferior pole. The receptors stem from a man between 35 and 55 years old with primary liver carcinoma and hepatitis B virus infection.

This clonotype was counted only a few times. The chain recombines TRBV5-4 with TRBJ2-3, with 7 bases aligning to TRBD1. The J segment lost 6 bases and the V segment lost 2 bases, leaving 9 bases of the junction unmatched. This CDR3 region has 15 residues. The germline V gene has CDR1 SGHNT and CDR2 YYREEE (reference sequence). The CDR3 DNA reads TGTGCCAGCAGCTTAGGGGGCCCGAACGGGGATACGCAGTATTTT. This gives the protein CASSLGGPNGDTQYF.

Concerning this clonotype: One end of the junction does not line up with germline, which may come from a read error. The chain combines TRBV7-3 with TRBJ2-3, with D maybe TRBD2 (6 bases). Germline V gene lookup returns CDR1 SGHTA and CDR2 FQGTGA. CDR3 size: 17 residues. The CDR3 bases are TGTGCCAGCAGCTTAATCGGGGCGGGAAGGAACACACATACGCAGTATTTT. Protein: CASSLIGAGRNTHTQYF.

Of note for this clonotype: A much more abundant neighbour one base away suggests this may be a read error. J is TRBJ2-2 and V is TRBV18; 7 nucleotides match TRBD2. In germline, CDR1 is KGHSH, CDR2 LQKENI. The CDR3 contains 16 residues. CDR3: CASSPSLDPGSGELLF. CDR3 DNA sequence: TGTGCCAGCTCACCCTCACTGGACCCCGGGAGCGGGGAGCTGTTATTT. The full variable domain, rest sourced from reference TRBV18 and TRBJ2-2, is NAGVMQNPRHLVRRRGQEARLRCSPMKGHSHVYWYRQLPEEGLKFMVYLQKENIIDESGMPKERFSAEFPKEGPSILRIQQVVRGDSAAYFCASSPSLDPGSGELLFGEGSRLTVL.

Concerning this clonotype itself: The CDR3 end shows no conserved phenylalanine or tryptophan, and so a read error is likely. The chain recombines TRBV5-1 with TRBJ2-7; D may be TRBD2 (6 bases). CDR1 SGHRS and CDR2 YFSETQ come from the germline V gene. Trimming removed 7 bases from V and 2 bases from J, with 19 bases in between. The CDR3 has 15 amino acids. CDR3 DNA sequence: TGCGCCAGCTGTTCCGCCGGGACTGGACCCTACGAGCAGTACTTG. Amino acids: CASCSAGTGPYEQYL.

Remarks on this clonotype: The missing conserved phenylalanine or tryptophan at the end of this CDR3 makes a read error likely. The chain uses TRBV11-2 and TRBJ2-7; D gene unclear. The V gene lost 3 bases and the J gene lost 9 bases, with 12 bases spanning the gap. This CDR3 contains 12 residues. Germline values: CDR1 SGHAT, CDR2 FQNNGV. The CDR3 region is CASSLLGFRQYS. CDR3 coding DNA: TGTGCCAGCAGCTTGTTAGGCTTCAGGCAGTACTCC.

Many counts were recorded for this clonotype. The chain recombines TRBV28 with TRBJ1-1; the D gene is possibly TRBD1 (5 bases). V dropped 2 bases and J dropped 1 base, with 11 bases sitting between them. Germline CDR1 reads MDHEN; CDR2 reads SYDVKM. The CDR3 has 15 residues. The CDR3 spells CASSLATTGNTEAFF. In nucleotides, the CDR3 is TGTGCCAGCAGTTTAGCAACAACAGGGAACACTGAAGCTTTCTTT.